This T cell receptor beta chain appears in the sequencing data of a study of CD8+ T cells in alopecia areata. Study results and caveats: It was observed that many expanded lesional clones persisted in scalp and blood during tofacitinib.

Treatment indicated: oral pan-JAK inhibitor, 5-10 mg twice daily. On this clone: Its antigen remains unknown.

Germline CDR1 reads SEHNR; CDR2 reads FQNEAQ (reference sequence). The CDR3 extends over 12 amino acids. The V end lost 6 bases, the J end lost 4 bases, and 8 bases lay between the germline ends. Extraction of RNA preceded its reverse transcription into cDNA, which served as the sequencing template. Repertoires were generated with immunoSEQ multiplex PCR, while TCRdb's copy carries only in-frame clones and drops some. The table records 200,000 or so clones, approximately 45% of them present only once. This clonotype originated in a human donor with alopecia areata. The chain couples TRBV7-9 to TRBJ2-3; D uncertain. The sequencing used CD4+ T cells sorted from blood, collected at approximately week 37, from a patient treated with tofacitinib. The CDR3 DNA reads TGTGCCAGCAGTCTAGTAGCAGATACGCAGTATTTT. This codes for CASSLVADTQYF.